What follows are 24 T cell receptor beta chains derived from one specimen sequenced in a study of blood T cell repertoires in COVID-19. Some clones are missing from TCRdb's copy, which holds only in-frame ones; the method was immunoSEQ multiplex PCR. The top ten hold 7.5% to 9% of the sample, which has around 20,000 clones, about nine tenths seen once. Sequenced input: peripheral blood. The receptors stem from a human donor in a cohort sampled during active COVID-19. The donor label of this sample is uncertain.

This rearrangement joins TRBV11-3 to TRBJ1-2, with 12 bases lining up with TRBD1. The germline CDR1 and CDR2 sequences are SGHNT and YENEEA. J lost 8 bases, V lost 7 bases, and 8 bases had no gene match. CDR3 length equals 14 residues. CDR3 bases: TGTGCCAGCACGCTAACCGGGACAGGGGGCGGCTACACCTTC. It encodes CASTLTGTGGGYTF.

This clone was seen only once. The V and J genes are TRBV12-3 or TRBV12-4 and TRBJ1-1; D call uncertain. This CDR3 has 13 residues. V was cut by 5 bases and J by 6 bases, with 13 bases left in between. The CDR3 loop reads CASSPWEGAEAFF. CDR3 sequence (DNA): TGTGCCAGCAGTCCCTGGGAGGGCGCTGAAGCTTTCTTT.

V is TRBV5-1 and J is TRBJ1-1; TRBD1 aligns across 9 bases. The length of the CDR3 is 13 residues. Germline V gene sequence: CDR1 SGHRS, CDR2 YFSETQ. Trimming cost V 4 bases and J 12 bases; bases outside gene matches: 10. The CDR3 spells CASSLDRGSGTFF. The CDR3 DNA sequence: TGCGCCAGCAGCCTCGACAGGGGGAGTGGGACTTTCTTT.

The rearrangement joins TRBV7-2 to TRBJ1-2; D uncertain. CDR3 length: 13 amino acids. V shed 5 bases and J shed 5 bases, with 12 bases lying between them. Germline CDR1 reads SGHTA; CDR2 reads FQGNSA. The CDR3: CASSPRGNYGYTF. The CDR3, as DNA: TGTGCCAGCAGCCCCCGGGGAAATTATGGCTACACCTTC.

V usage is TRBV5-7 and J usage is TRBJ1-5; tentative D call: TRBD1 (5 bases). TRBV5-7 is marked as an open reading frame, function uncertain. The CDR3 has 18 amino acids. The germline V and J ends were trimmed by 0 bases and 0 bases, with 16 bases remaining between them. The CDR3 coding sequence is TGTGCCAGCAGCTTGGTGGGGCAGGGAACTTATAGCAATCAGCCCCAGCATTTT. This sequence encodes CASSLVGQGTYSNQPQHF.

The chain is built from TRBV3-1 (or the pseudogene TRBV3-2) and TRBJ2-5; 9 bases map to TRBD2. Germline values: CDR1 LGHDT, CDR2 YNNKEL (reference sequence). V lost 5 bases and J lost 1; bases outside the gene matches: 14. The CDR3 extends over 18 amino acids. CDR3 nucleotide sequence: TGTGCCAGCAGCAACGGCCCCGGGCTAGCGGGGTTCCAAGAGACCCAGTACTTC. Translating gives CASSNGPGLAGFQETQYF.

The chain uses TRBV5-1 and TRBJ2-5; 8 bases are shared with TRBD2. Germline loops: CDR1 SGHRS, CDR2 YFSETQ. The CDR3 covers 15 residues. Losses at the gene ends were 3 bases for V and 5 bases for J; bases not matched to a gene: 9. CDR3 DNA: TGCGCCAGCAGCTCCCCGGGGGGGGCACGGGAGACCCAGTACTTC. Its translation is CASSSPGGARETQYF.

The rearrangement joins TRBV7-8 to TRBJ2-3; 14 positions agree with TRBD2. Trimming cost V 3 bases and J 3 bases; bases outside gene matches: 8. CDR3 size: 18 residues. CDR1 is SGHVS and CDR2 is FQNEAQ in the germline V gene. In DNA form, the CDR3 reads TGTGCCAGCAGCTTCAGGGGACTAGCGGGAGTAGGAACAGATACGCAGTATTTT. Translation: CASSFRGLAGVGTDTQYF.

The table lists this clone with a few counts. The chain is built from TRBV6-6 and TRBJ1-5, with no clear D. The length of the CDR3 is 13 residues. CDR1 is MNHNY and CDR2 is SVGAGI in the germline V gene (reference sequence). The V end lost 2 bases, the J end lost 5 bases, and 7 bases lay between the germline ends. CDR3 amino acids: CASSYRRDQPQHF. The CDR3 nucleotides read TGTGCCAGCAGTTACCGGAGGGATCAGCCCCAGCATTTT.

The chain links TRBV7-3 to TRBJ2-1; 11 bases fit TRBD2. V gave up 3 bases and J gave up 5 bases; unmatched junction bases: 15. The CDR3 has 19 residues. Germline V gene lookup returns CDR1 SGHTA and CDR2 FQGTGA. The DNA for the CDR3 is TGTGCCAGCAGCTTGGAACAGGACAGGCCGGGACTAGCGGACAATGAGCAGTTCTTC. Amino acid sequence: CASSLEQDRPGLADNEQFF.

In DNA, the CDR3 is TGTGCCAGCAGTGCCCGGGACAGGGACACTGAAGCTTTCTTT. Residues: CASSARDRDTEAFF. This chain connects TRBV27 to TRBJ1-1; 9 bases fit TRBD1. V shed 5 bases and J 3 bases; nucleotides not matched to a gene: 4. Germline CDR1 is MNHEY and CDR2 is SMNVEV (reference sequence). The CDR3 runs to 14 residues.

The J gene is TRBJ2-7, the V gene TRBV6-1, with 7 nucleotides matching TRBD1. Per the germline V gene, CDR1 is MNHNS and CDR2 is SASEGT. The length of the CDR3 is 16 residues. The V and J ends lost 2 bases and 2 bases, in that order; junction bases with no gene match: 9. CDR3 in DNA: TGTGCCAGCAGTGAACAACCAGGCCAGGGGGCCTACGAGCAGTACTTC. It yields the protein CASSEQPGQGAYEQYF.

This chain's CDR3 is CATSSSTSGRRDTQYF. CDR3 nucleotides: TGTGCCACCAGCAGTTCGACTAGCGGGAGGAGAGATACGCAGTATTTT. This rearrangement joins TRBV15 to TRBJ2-3; 13 bases agree with TRBD2. The V segment lost 3 bases and the J segment 5 bases; nucleotides outside the gene matches: 5. This CDR3 is built from 16 residues. Germline V gene data show CDR1 as LNHNV and CDR2 as YYDKDF (reference sequence). Together with reference TRBV15 and TRBJ2-3, the CDR3 gives the full variable domain: DAMVIQNPRYQVTQFGKPVTLSCSQTLNHNVMYWYQQKSSQAPKLLFHYYDKDFNNEADTPDNFQSRRPNTSFCFLDIRSPGLGDTAMYLCATSSSTSGRRDTQYFGPGTRLTVL.

The chain uses TRBV16 and TRBJ2-6, with a possible D match to TRBD1 (6 bases). V lost 3 bases to trimming and J lost 1 base, with 10 bases between them. Germline CDR1 KGHSY, CDR2 FQNENV. The CDR3 is 16 amino acids. The CDR3 nucleotides read TGTGCCAGCAGCCACCACAGGGCTTCTGGGGCCAACGTCCTGACTTTC. Protein product: CASSHHRASGANVLTF.

The gene calls are TRBV9 and TRBJ2-3; D not certain. The CDR3 runs to 11 residues. Germline V gives CDR1 SGDLS, CDR2 YYNGEE. V dropped 6 bases and J dropped 6 bases, with 8 bases sitting between them. The CDR3 DNA is TGTGCCAGCAACGACAAGGATACGCAGTATTTT. Its translation is CASNDKDTQYF.

In regard to this clone: Other DNA variants within this sample encode the same CDR3. The CDR3 nucleotides are TGTGCCAGCAGCCCCCGTCTAGCGAACTCCTACGAGCAGTACTTC. This codes for CASSPRLANSYEQYF. The genes are TRBV9 and TRBJ2-7; possibly TRBD2 for D (6 bases). The germline V and J ends were trimmed by 4 bases and 0 bases, with 14 bases remaining between them. The CDR3 totals 15 residues. Germline CDR1 and CDR2: SGDLS and YYNGEE. Based on the CDR3 plus reference TRBV9 and TRBJ2-7, the full variable domain is DSGVTQTPKHLITATGQRVTLRCSPRSGDLSVYWYQQSLDQGLQFLIQYYNGEERAKGNILERFSAQQFPDLHSELNLSSLELGDSALYFCASSPRLANSYEQYFGPGTRLTVT.

The chain uses TRBV4-1 and TRBJ2-3, with unresolved D. V gave up 5 bases and J gave up 0 bases, with 9 bases separating them. In germline, CDR1 is MGHRA, CDR2 YSYEKL. The CDR3 is 14 residues long. Here the CDR3 DNA reads TGCGCCAGCAGCGCCGAGGCTAGCACAGATACGCAGTATTTT. Translation gives CASSAEASTDTQYF.

This sequence joins TRBV28 and TRBJ2-3; D is possibly TRBD2 (6 bases). The CDR3 is made up of 15 amino acids. V lost 1 base to trimming and J lost 0 bases, with 8 bases between them. Looked up from germline, CDR1 is MDHEN and CDR2 is SYDVKM. The CDR3 sequence: CASSLLGGSTDTQYF. The DNA of the CDR3 is TGTGCCAGCAGTTTATTGGGAGGCAGCACAGATACGCAGTATTTT.

This rearrangement joins TRBV29-1 to TRBJ2-5; 8 nucleotides agree with TRBD2. Germline loops: CDR1 SQVTM, CDR2 ANQGSEA. The CDR3 totals 19 residues. J lost 1 base, V lost 3 bases, and 19 bases had no gene match. In DNA form, the CDR3 reads TGCAGCGTTGAGGGGGGTTTTATAGGTACAGCGGGAGCCCAAGAGACCCAGTACTTC. Amino acids: CSVEGGFIGTAGAQETQYF.

This chain links TRBV11-2 with TRBJ1-6; 7 bases are shared with TRBD1. V lost 5 bases, J lost 9 bases, and 10 bases stayed unmatched. Per the germline V gene, CDR1 is SGHAT and CDR2 is FQNNGV. This CDR3 is built from 15 residues. The DNA of the CDR3 is TGTGCCAGCAGCCTCCGAGGGACAGAAGGTTCACCCCTCCACTTT. This gives the protein CASSLRGTEGSPLHF.

This chain links TRBV5-5 with TRBJ2-2, with TRBD2 matching 8 bases. The germline V gene has CDR1 SGHKS and CDR2 YYEKEE (reference sequence). V was pared by 3 bases and J by 4 bases, with 5 bases of the junction left unmatched. There are 15 residues in the CDR3. The CDR3 loop is CASSSWAGGTGELFF. The CDR3, as DNA: TGTGCCAGCAGCTCCTGGGCGGGAGGCACCGGGGAGCTGTTTTTT.

V is TRBV5-1 and J is TRBJ1-1, with TRBD1 matching over 9 bases. The CDR3 loop spans 14 amino acids. V shed 3 bases, J shed 5 bases, and the junction held 5 bases outside the gene matches. CDR1 and CDR2 from the germline V gene are SGHRS and YFSETQ. CDR3 nucleotides: TGCGCCAGCAGCTGGACAGGGGAGGAGACTGAAGCTTTCTTT. Its protein is CASSWTGEETEAFF.

V gene TRBV6-6 combines with J gene TRBJ2-3; 9 bases are a match to TRBD2. This CDR3 comprises 14 residues. Germline assignment: CDR1 MNHNY and CDR2 SVGAGI (reference sequence). Trimming took 6 bases from V and 5 from J; bases not matched to a gene: 6. The CDR3 sequence is CASRVAGDQDTQYF. CDR3 in DNA: TGTGCCAGCAGGGTAGCGGGAGATCAAGATACGCAGTATTTT.

The chain joins TRBV7-9 to TRBJ2-7; weak D call: TRBD1 (6 bases). The CDR3 spans 17 residues. Deletions cut 5 bases from V and 1 base from J, with 21 bases between. CDR1 is SEHNR, CDR2 FQNEAQ, per germline (reference sequence). CDR3 in amino acids: CASSGHREGLRSYEQYF. DNA for the CDR3: TGTGCCAGCAGCGGACACAGGGAAGGGCTACGGTCCTACGAGCAGTACTTC. Full variable domain (rest looked up from reference TRBV7-9 and TRBJ2-7): DTGVSQNPRHKITKRGQNVTFRCDPISEHNRLYWYRQTLGQGPEFLTYFQNEAQLEKSRLLSDRFSAERPKGSFSTLEIQRTEQGDSAMYLCASSGHREGLRSYEQYFGPGTRLTVT.